This TCR beta chain was retrieved from a study of cytomegalovirus exposure and HLA in healthy donors. This CDR3 region has 13 residues. Trimming pared 5 bases from V and 7 bases from J, leaving 10 bases between. Germline V gene sequence: CDR1 SGDLS, CDR2 YYNGEE. The PCR had 60 Vbeta and 13 Jbeta primers. Here immunoSEQ multiplex PCR was the method, and the copy in TCRdb shows in-frame clones only, minus some. The sample carries about 100,000 clones, 76% recorded once. This TCR was recovered from a man aged 40-55 years in good health and CMV-seronegative. Sequenced sample: PBMCs. The chain combines TRBV9 with TRBJ1-6; D not certain. CDR3 DNA sequence: TGTGCCAGCAGTAGGAGCAGCAATTCACCCCTCCACTTT. Its translation: CASSRSSNSPLHF.